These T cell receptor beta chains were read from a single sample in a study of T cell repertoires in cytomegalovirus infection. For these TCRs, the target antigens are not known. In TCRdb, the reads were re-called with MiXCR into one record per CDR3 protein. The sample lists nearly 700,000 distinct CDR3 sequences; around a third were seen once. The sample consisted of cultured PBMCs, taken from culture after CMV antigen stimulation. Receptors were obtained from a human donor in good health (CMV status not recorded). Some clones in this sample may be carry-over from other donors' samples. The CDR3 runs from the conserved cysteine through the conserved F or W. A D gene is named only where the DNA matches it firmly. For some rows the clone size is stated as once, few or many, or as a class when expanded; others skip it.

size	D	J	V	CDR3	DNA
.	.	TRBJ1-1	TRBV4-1	CASRSSGTNTEAFF	TGCGCCAGCAGATCGTCCGGGACGAACACTGAAGCTTTCTTT
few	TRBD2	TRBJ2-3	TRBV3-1	CASSQLAGGPDTQYF	TGTGCCAGCAGCCAACTAGCGGGAGGGCCAGATACGCAGTATTTT
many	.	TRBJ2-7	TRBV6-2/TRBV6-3	CASSYGGDYEQYF	TGTGCCAGCAGTTACGGCGGGGACTACGAGCAGTACTTC
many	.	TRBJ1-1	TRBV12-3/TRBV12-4	CASTRQMNTEAFF	TGTGCCAGCACCCGACAGATGAACACTGAAGCTTTCTTT
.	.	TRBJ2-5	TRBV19	CASSASTGIETQYF	TGTGCCAGTAGCGCCTCCACAGGGATAGAGACCCAGTACTTC
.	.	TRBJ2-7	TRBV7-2	CASSEFQVTPGEQYF	TGTGCCAGCAGCGAGTTCCAGGTTACGCCGGGCGAGCAGTACTTC
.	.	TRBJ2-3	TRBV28	CASSAGPSLMDTQYF	TGTGCCAGCAGTGCCGGGCCCTCCTTAATGGATACGCAGTATTTT
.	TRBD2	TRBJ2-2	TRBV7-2	CASSLVSLAGTGELFF	TGTGCCAGCAGCTTAGTATCCCTAGCGGGCACCGGGGAGCTGTTTTTT
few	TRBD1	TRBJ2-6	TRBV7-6	CASSSGDRLSGANVLTF	TGTGCCAGCAGCTCCGGGGACAGACTCTCTGGGGCCAACGTCCTGACTTTC
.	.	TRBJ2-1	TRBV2	CASSEALLGQFF	TGTGCCAGCAGTGAGGCACTGCTAGGGCAGTTCTTC
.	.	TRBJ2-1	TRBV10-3	CAISDPTDSPYNEQFF	TGTGCCATCAGTGATCCCACTGACTCCCCCTACAATGAGCAGTTCTTC
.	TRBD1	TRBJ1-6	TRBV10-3	CARRTGLDSPLHF	TGTGCCAGAAGGACAGGGTTGGATTCACCCCTCCACTTT
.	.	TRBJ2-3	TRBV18	CASSLRRNTDTQYF	TGTGCCAGCTCACTCCGACGGAACACAGATACGCAGTATTTT
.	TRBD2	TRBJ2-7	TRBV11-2	CASSAGLAGSGYEQYF	TGTGCCAGCAGCGCAGGACTAGCGGGGAGTGGTTACGAGCAGTACTTC
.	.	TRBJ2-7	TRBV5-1	CASSPQEGAYEQYF	TGCGCCAGCAGCCCTCAGGAGGGGGCCTACGAGCAGTACTTC
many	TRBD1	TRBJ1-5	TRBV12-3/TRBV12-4	CASSFGTGGNQPQHF	TGTGCCAGCAGTTTTGGGACAGGGGGCAATCAGCCCCAGCATTTT